The sequence of this TCR beta chain was determined in a study of chemoradiotherapy in HPV16-positive cancers (dated by TCRdb to the early 2020s). For context, the study as a whole: Candidate HPV-specific T-cell clones and common TCR motifs were defined through functional T-cell assays on cells from two HPV16-positive patients. The study asked whether T-cell immunity against the HPV oncoproteins E6 and E7 changes during chemoradiotherapy and whether it affects survival. The candidate HPV-specific TCRs and motifs were subsequently tracked in TCR repertoires obtained from 86 patients with HPV-related cancers.

Trimming costs V 3 bases and J 6 bases, and their ends lie 15 bases apart. The CDR3 covers 14 residues, taking in both the cysteine and the phenylalanine. This entry keeps only the CDR3 DNA: 42 bases, framed from base 1. CDR1 and CDR2 are read off the germline V gene as KGHSH and LQKENI. Because repertoires were sampled repeatedly during chemoradiotherapy, clonal expansion in the tumor microenvironment could be followed. On this clone itself: Its antigen remains undetermined. One base away there is no much larger clone; base qualities are not given.

Broader findings and caveats from the paper: Expansion of candidate HPV-specific clones and E7-related TCR motifs was observed in the tumor microenvironment during treatment, whereas no such expansion was observed for non-HPV-specific T cells. The functional definition of HPV-specific T cells was derived from only a couple of HPV16-positive patients, and the survival association was reported for HPV16-positive patients. Among HPV16-positive patients, expansion of HPV-responsive T cells during chemoradiotherapy was associated with better recurrence-free survival.

The library relied on the immunoSEQ multiplex PCR assay. TCRdb carries this immuneACCESS record with in-frame sequences only. Its versions omit some clonotypes, under half of them owing to an unresolved V gene in the studies checked, with the rest unexplained. Here the sample has roughly 29,000 clones; about nine tenths occur a single time. The top ten constitute roughly a fifth of the sample. This clonotype was sampled from a human donor with HPV-associated anogenital cancer. The chain links TRBV18 with TRBJ2-7; the D gene is perhaps TRBD1 or TRBD2, as each covers 5 bases. Sequenced here: blood, sampled from a patient who underwent chemoradiotherapy. The CDR3 protein: CASSPRDAGVEQYF. The nucleotides are TGTGCCAGCTCACCTAGGGACGCCGGCGTCGAGCAGTACTTC.